This T cell receptor (beta chain) was captured by sequencing in a study of T cells after yellow fever vaccination. Study at large: Fractions of low cell number were prepared using SMART-Seq v4 Ultra Low Input.

Findings and limits, study-wide: Researchers noted that a small share of clonotypes showed up in both CD4 and CD8 compartments.

From the 5' RACE reads, TCRdb called clonotypes with MiXCR, one entry per CDR3 protein. The sample has roughly 99,000 distinct CDR3 sequences, about 5.8% seen once. As to this clonotype: Its antigen is currently unknown.

The receptor was isolated from a man aged 18 to 30 who received the YFV17D yellow fever vaccine. This sample comprised CD8+ T cells sorted from PBMCs, obtained 10 days after the yellow fever booster vaccination.

CDR3 nucleotide sequence: TGTGCCAGCAGTCGCCTGACAGGGCAGGCTTTCTTT. This encodes CASSRLTGQAFF. The chain recombines TRBV14 with TRBJ1-1; 7 bases align to TRBD1. Germline values: CDR1 SGHDN, CDR2 FVKESK. J lost 11 bases, V lost 6 bases, and 9 bases had no gene match. This CDR3 region has 12 residues.